The 24 T cell receptor beta chains reported below all come from one sample, sequenced in a study of blood T cell repertoires in COVID-19. The repertoire was sequenced with immunoSEQ multiplex PCR; TCRdb's copy has only in-frame clones and lacks some. The table has more than 300,000 clones, 88% seen once. Input material: peripheral blood. The receptors stem from a woman younger than 45 with COVID-19, enrolled during active disease.

The gene calls are TRBV5-1 and TRBJ2-2; TRBD1 matches 8 bases. This CDR3 is built from 18 residues. V lost 4 bases and J lost 0; bases outside the gene matches: 11. In germline, CDR1 is SGHRS, CDR2 YFSETQ. CDR3 sequence reads: CASSEGGQGTSNTGELFF. The DNA of the CDR3 is TGCGCCAGCAGCGAGGGCGGACAGGGAACGTCGAACACCGGGGAGCTGTTTTTT.

The rearrangement joins TRBV10-3 to TRBJ1-5, with TRBD1 as a possible D gene (5 bases). V lost 0 bases, J lost 4 bases, and 13 bases lay in between. The CDR3 contains 16 residues. The germline V gene encodes CDR1 ENHRY and CDR2 SYGVKD. In nucleotides, the CDR3 is TGTGCCATCAGTGAGTCGAACTTCAGGGAAAATCAGCCCCAGCATTTT. Protein product: CAISESNFRENQPQHF.

The chain combines TRBV2 with TRBJ2-3, with D perhaps matching TRBD2 (6 bases). Trimming removed 0 bases at V and 11 bases at J, with 15 bases between. Germline CDR1 is SNHLY and CDR2 is FYNNEI. There are 14 residues in the CDR3. The CDR3 DNA follows: TGTGCCAGCAGTGAAGCGGGAGGTCCAAGCAGGCAGTATTTT. Its protein is CASSEAGGPSRQYF.

CDR3 residues: CASSLGTSTGRATYEQYF. The CDR3 DNA sequence: TGCGCCAGCAGCTTGGGGACTTCTACAGGGCGGGCGACCTACGAGCAGTACTTC. The chain recombines TRBV5-1 with TRBJ2-7; perhaps TRBD1 as D (6 bases). Trimming shortened V by 0 bases and J by 2 bases, and 21 bases separated the two germline ends. There are 18 residues in the CDR3. CDR1 SGHRS and CDR2 YFSETQ come from the germline V gene.

CDR3 sequence reads: CASSEVYAGVGQPQHF. CDR3 bases: TGTGCCAGCAGTGAAGTCTACGCAGGGGTTGGTCAGCCCCAGCATTTT. This sequence joins TRBV2 and TRBJ1-5, with a possible D match to TRBD1 (6 bases). CDR3 length: 16 amino acids. Trimming removed 1 base at V and 6 bases at J, with 16 bases between. Germline V gene data show CDR1 as SNHLY and CDR2 as FYNNEI.

The chain carries TRBV5-1 and TRBJ1-2; D is unclear. Trimming took 0 bases from V and 4 from J, leaving 10 bases between them. Germline-derived CDR1 and CDR2 are SGHRS and YFSETQ. This CDR3 is 14 amino acids long. The CDR3 reads CASSLVAAAYGYTF. Here the CDR3 DNA reads TGCGCCAGCAGCTTGGTCGCGGCAGCCTATGGCTACACCTTC.

CDR3 coding DNA: TGTGCCATTAGTGGGACTAGTGAGTTAATAACCTACGAGCAGTACTTC. As protein: CAISGTSELITYEQYF. This chain joins TRBV9 and TRBJ2-7; 8 bases are a match to TRBD2. Germline V gene data show CDR1 as SGDLS and CDR2 as YYNGEE. The CDR3 contains 16 residues. Trimming at V came to 9 bases and at J to 2 bases, leaving 16 bases not matched to a gene.

The V and J genes are TRBV28 and TRBJ1-2, with a weak D call TRBD1 (5 bases). The V end was cut by 7 bases, the J end by 8 bases, with 23 bases between. From germline, CDR1 is MDHEN and CDR2 SYDVKM. This CDR3 is 15 amino acids long. DNA of the CDR3: TGTGCCAGCACCGACAACACGGCAGGGTATTGGGGCTACACCTTC. Translated, it gives CASTDNTAGYWGYTF.

The CDR3 is CASSLTAQETQYF. In DNA form, the CDR3 reads TGTGCCAGCAGTTTAACAGCCCAAGAGACCCAGTACTTC. J is TRBJ2-5 and V is TRBV28; D gene unclear. The V gene lost 2 bases and the J gene lost 1 base, with 5 bases spanning the gap. The CDR3 sequence is 13 residues long. Germline V gene data show CDR1 as MDHEN and CDR2 as SYDVKM.

The V and J genes are TRBV30 and TRBJ2-1; weak D call: TRBD2 (6 bases). The V gene lost 0 bases and the J gene lost 3 bases, with 9 bases spanning the gap. The germline CDR1 and CDR2 sequences are GTSNPN and SVGIG (reference sequence). The CDR3 loop spans 14 amino acids. The CDR3 is CAWSVRRDYNEQFF. CDR3 nucleotides: TGTGCCTGGAGTGTACGGAGGGACTACAATGAGCAGTTCTTC.

This chain connects TRBV2 to TRBJ2-1, with TRBD2 matching 11 bases. V gave up 10 bases and J gave up 6 bases; unmatched junction bases: 11. Germline lookup yields CDR1 SNHLY and CDR2 FYNNEI. The length of the CDR3 is 15 residues. The CDR3 DNA follows: TGTGCCACCCGGAGTCTAGCGGGGGGCCTCAATGAGCAGTTCTTC. This codes for CATRSLAGGLNEQFF.

The CDR3 DNA reads TGCGCCAGCAGCTGGAACGAAGGGGGCAACTATGGCTACACCTTC. This translates into CASSWNEGGNYGYTF. The J gene is TRBJ1-2, the V gene TRBV5-1; 7 positions match TRBD1. The length of the CDR3 is 15 residues. V shed 3 bases and J 2 bases; nucleotides not matched to a gene: 7. Germline lookup yields CDR1 SGHRS and CDR2 YFSETQ.

The genes are TRBV19 and TRBJ2-5; no clear D. Between the trimmed V and J ends, which lost 3 bases and 0 bases, there was a span of 5 bases. The CDR3 sequence is 13 residues long. From germline, CDR1 is LNHDA and CDR2 SQIVND (reference sequence). The CDR3 DNA is TGTGCCAGTAGTATTACAAACCAAGAGACCCAGTACTTC. Its translation is CASSITNQETQYF.

The chain is built from TRBV5-1 and TRBJ1-4; D may be TRBD1 (6 bases). Germline CDR1 and CDR2: SGHRS and YFSETQ. The CDR3 length is 15 residues. With 4 bases removed from V and 4 bases from J, the gap between germline ends came to 14 bases. The CDR3 protein is CASSDRTALNEKLFF. CDR3 sequence (DNA): TGCGCCAGCAGCGATCGGACAGCGCTTAATGAAAAACTGTTTTTT.

The chain joins TRBV7-9 to TRBJ1-4; D perhaps matches TRBD1 (5 bases). CDR1 and CDR2 (germline): SEHNR, FQNEAQ (reference sequence). V was shortened by 7 bases and J by 10 bases, with 19 bases between the two germline ends. The CDR3 is made up of 14 amino acids. CDR3 loop: CASTTPGAGGKLFF. The CDR3 DNA sequence: TGTGCCAGCACCACACCTGGGGCAGGTGGAAAACTGTTTTTT. The entire variable domain, with the rest obtained from reference TRBV7-9 and TRBJ1-4, is as follows: DTGVSQNPRHKITKRGQNVTFRCDPISEHNRLYWYRQTLGQGPEFLTYFQNEAQLEKSRLLSDRFSAERPKGSFSTLEIQRTEQGDSAMYLCASTTPGAGGKLFFGSGTQLSVL.

The J gene is TRBJ1-5, the V gene TRBV6-2 or TRBV6-3; possible D gene TRBD1, 5 bases. CDR1 is MNHEY and CDR2 is SVGEGT in the germline V gene. V was pared by 0 bases and J by 1 base, with 19 bases between. This CDR3 comprises 19 residues. This CDR3 is CASSYSFNQGDLSNQPQHF. In DNA form, the CDR3 reads TGTGCCAGCAGTTACTCGTTCAATCAGGGTGATTTGAGCAATCAGCCCCAGCATTTT.

This sequence joins TRBV6-4 and TRBJ1-2, with D hard to call. The length of the CDR3 is 13 residues. Trimming removed 6 bases from V and 5 bases from J, with 13 bases in between. The germline V gene encodes CDR1 MRHNA and CDR2 SNTAGT. The CDR3 spells CASSPDGEYGYTF. CDR3 in DNA: TGTGCCAGCAGCCCTGACGGAGAGTATGGCTACACCTTC.

This clone was recorded only once. This chain connects TRBV27 to TRBJ2-1, with D maybe TRBD1 (5 bases). The V gene's germline CDR1 is MNHEY and CDR2 SMNVEV (reference sequence). Trimming took 3 bases from V and 7 from J, leaving 16 bases between them. This CDR3 spans 15 amino acids. The CDR3 reads CASSFVRQGGNEQFF. The CDR3 coding sequence is TGTGCCAGCAGTTTTGTTCGCCAGGGTGGGAATGAGCAGTTCTTC.

This chain connects TRBV28 to TRBJ1-4; 7 positions match TRBD1. In germline, CDR1 is MDHEN, CDR2 SYDVKM. The V gene end was trimmed by 4 bases and the J gene end by 8 bases; junction bases not matched to a gene: 10. This CDR3 is built from 15 residues. The CDR3 DNA reads TGTGCCAGCAGTTCTCAGACAGGGCAAGCGGAAAAACTGTTTTTT. It is translated as CASSSQTGQAEKLFF.

The chain is built from TRBV5-6 and TRBJ2-5; 7 bases are shared with TRBD1. The germline gives CDR1 SGHDT, CDR2 YYEEEE. Unmatched junction bases numbered 8, after V lost 2 bases and J lost 4 bases. The CDR3 runs 15 residues. CDR3 DNA: TGTGCCAGCAGCTTCGGGACAGTATTGGGAGAGACCCAGTACTTC. Its translation: CASSFGTVLGETQYF.

The chain has TRBV4-1 and TRBJ2-5; 12 nucleotides align to TRBD2. There are 17 residues in the CDR3. The V segment lost 4 bases and the J segment 3 bases; nucleotides outside the gene matches: 9. Looked up from germline, CDR1 is MGHRA and CDR2 is YSYEKL. CDR3 loop: CASSRRTSGEREETQYF. CDR3 nucleotide sequence: TGCGCCAGCAGCCGTCGGACTAGCGGGGAGCGTGAAGAGACCCAGTACTTC.

The chain uses TRBV30 and TRBJ2-7; 9 nucleotides line up with TRBD1. Germline CDR1 reads GTSNPN; CDR2 reads SVGIG (reference sequence). This CDR3 has 12 residues. The V gene end was trimmed by 3 bases and the J gene end by 6 bases; junction bases not matched to a gene: 3. CDR3 bases: TGTGCCTGGAGCCGGACAGGGGCCGAGCAGTACTTC. This sequence encodes CAWSRTGAEQYF.

This clone was detected only once. This chain joins TRBV27 and TRBJ1-5, with TRBD1 matching 9 bases. Germline CDR1 is MNHEY and CDR2 is SMNVEV (reference sequence). Unmatched junction bases numbered 6, after V lost 2 bases and J lost 7 bases. CDR3 size: 15 residues. The CDR3 DNA sequence: TGTGCCAGCAGTTTAAAGGGACAGGGTCAGCAGCCCCAGCATTTT. Protein: CASSLKGQGQQPQHF.

The rearrangement uses TRBV7-9 and TRBJ1-6, with TRBD1 matching over 7 bases. V gave up 6 bases and J gave up 7 bases; unmatched junction bases: 6. This CDR3 is built from 14 residues. Germline assignment: CDR1 SEHNR and CDR2 FQNEAQ (reference sequence). The CDR3 region has the DNA TGTGCCAGCAGTTACAGGGGCCAGAATTCACCCCTCCACTTT. Its translation is CASSYRGQNSPLHF.